This entry is about one T cell receptor beta chain. TCRdb reprocessed the multiplex PCR reads via MiXCR and lists one record per CDR3 protein. The data contain about 230,000 distinct CDR3 sequences, around 32% of them singletons. The lymph nodes were axillary draining lymph nodes from breast cancer patients. The germline CDR1 and CDR2 sequences are SEHNR and FQNEAQ (reference sequence). With 5 bases clipped from V and 5 bases from J, the junction kept 8 bases outside the gene matches. The length of the CDR3 is 16 residues. The sample is drawn from a study of breast tumors, draining lymph nodes, adjacent tissues.

This receptor was taken from a female donor with breast cancer. Some clones in this sample may be carry-over from other donors' samples. V and J are TRBV7-9 and TRBJ2-3; 12 bases are a match to TRBD2. Material: axillary lymph node tissue. CDR3 coding DNA: TGTGCCAGCAGCCCTTGGACTAGCGGGAAGGGAGATACGCAGTATTTT. Translated: CASSPWTSGKGDTQYF.